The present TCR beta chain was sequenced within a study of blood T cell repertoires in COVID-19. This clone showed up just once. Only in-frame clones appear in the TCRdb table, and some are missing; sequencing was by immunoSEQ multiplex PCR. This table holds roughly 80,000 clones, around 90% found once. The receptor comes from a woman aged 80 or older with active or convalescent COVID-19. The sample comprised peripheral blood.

The CDR3 region is CASSQEQGAGETQYF. The DNA of the CDR3 is TGCGCCAGCAGCCAAGAACAGGGGGCGGGGGAGACCCAGTACTTC. The gene calls are TRBV4-3 and TRBJ2-5, with TRBD1 matching over 9 bases. From germline, CDR1 is LGHNA and CDR2 YSLEER. The CDR3 spans 15 residues. Germline trimming cut 0 bases from V and 5 bases from J; bases unmatched to any gene: 4.